This TCR beta chain came from a study of OX40 agonist ivuxolimab in advanced cancers. Context from the whole study: Ivuxolimab, which targeted the costimulatory receptor OX40 (CD134), was an agonistic, fully human IgG2 monoclonal antibody. The paper describes the monotherapy dose-escalation part (N ≈ 52 patients) of the phase I trial of ivuxolimab. Of the approximately 50 dose-escalation patients, hepatocellular carcinoma was present in around 20, melanoma in around 15, renal cell carcinoma in 9 and head and neck cancer in 9. The point of sequencing TCRbeta in the periphery was to test whether ivuxolimab changed TCR sequence diversity and drove clonal T-cell expansion. Three dose-escalation patients achieved partial responses, one with hepatocellular carcinoma and two with cutaneous melanoma. Patients were allowed to have had prior anti-PD-1, anti-PD-L1 or anti-CTLA-4 therapy, and roughly 40% of the dose-escalation patients had previously received checkpoint inhibitors. Intravenous ivuxolimab was administered to patients every 2 weeks at six dose levels: 0.01, 0.1, 0.3, 1.5, 3 and 10 mg/kg. In the dose-escalation cohort, nearly 85% of patients were male, and the mean age was roughly 60 years with a range of roughly 20 to 80. Study-level results and caveats: At doses of 0.1 to 3.0 mg/kg, clonal expansion of both CD4+ and CD8+ blood T cells was observed from baseline to week 6. Low levels of normalized T-cell clonal expansion were also seen in some patients who did not respond. The antigen specificity of the peripheral T cells that underwent clonal expansion was not determined. In the 0.1-3.0 mg/kg groups, partial responders were among the patients with the lowest normalized peripheral clonal expansion, particularly in CD8+ T cells. On average, CD8+ T cells showed more expanded clones than CD4+ T cells after ivuxolimab.

Between the V and J ends, shortened by 2 bases and 8 bases respectively, the junction contains 9 bases. The germline V gene encodes CDR1 SGHTA and CDR2 FQGNSA. Counted from cysteine to phenylalanine, this CDR3 has 12 amino acids. Only CDR3 DNA remains: 36 bases, in frame from the first base. The trial excluded patients who had a history of autoimmune disease or who were on systemic immunosuppression. Peripheral blood for TCR sequencing was drawn from every dose cohort at baseline, at cycle 4 day 1 and at cycle 7 day 1. The samples were taken from a phase I, first-in-human, multicenter, open-label dose-escalation trial of ivuxolimab. Adults with locally advanced or metastatic head and neck squamous cell, hepatocellular, melanoma or renal cell carcinoma were enrolled in the trial. Before TCR sequencing, CD4+ T cells and CD8+ T cells from peripheral blood were sorted into separate populations. The table lists this clone with a few counts. Its recognized antigen is unknown. Base qualities are not provided; no much larger clone lies one nucleotide away.

Genomic DNA was extracted from sorted cells for sequencing of the TCRbeta CDR3 region. The immunoSEQ Assay was used to sequence the TCRbeta CDR3 regions. TCRdb re-hosts the immuneACCESS table, in-frame sequences only. Its copies lack some clones; in the studies checked, an unresolved V gene accounts for under half of them, and the cause for the rest is not known. Here the sample has 55,000 to 75,000 clones; 80% to 90% occur a single time. The ten largest clones take up under 0.75% of the sample. The sample was CD4+ or CD8+ T cells sorted from blood, taken in a trial of the OX40 agonist ivuxolimab. The clonotype comes from an adult with an advanced solid tumor such as melanoma, head and neck, liver or kidney cancer. Recombination joined TRBV7-2 with TRBJ2-5; a tentative D call is TRBD1 (6 bases match). The base sequence is TGTGCCAGCAGCTTAACGGACAGCACCCAGTACTTC. Its amino acids are CASSLTDSTQYF.